The T cell receptor beta chain under discussion was sequenced for a study of T cells in Graves' hyperthyroidism and ophthalmopathy. Hyperthyroidism was newly diagnosed in patients aged 18 to 65 (duration under 2 months). Exclusion of patients followed from uncontrolled infection, other autoimmune disease, pregnancy or lactation. The study based diagnoses on clinical symptoms, serum thyroxine and TRAb, thyroid ultrasound and orbital computed tomography. V was clipped by 1 base and J by 1 base, with 8 bases between them. The CDR3 runs 15 residues. Germline assignment: CDR1 SGHVS and CDR2 FQNEAQ. RNA transcripts yielded amplified TCR beta CDR3 regions. HTBI primers were used for first-round RT-PCR of the TCR CDR3. One entry per CDR3 protein results from TCRdb running MiXCR on the multiplex PCR reads. Among about 210,000 distinct CDR3 sequences listed, roughly a sixth were seen once. This clonotype showed up many times. Its specificity is unknown.

Study-wide points: Most thyroid clonotypes expanded above 0.001 were also detected in blood.

The sample taken for sequencing was blood. J is TRBJ2-1 and V is TRBV7-8; D gene unclear. The receptor's source is a man in his forties or fifties with Graves' hyperthyroidism. The CDR3: CASSLVLGSYNEQFF. In DNA, the CDR3 is TGTGCCAGCAGCTTAGTTCTGGGTTCCTACAATGAGCAGTTCTTC.